In this sample, the clone carrying this TCR beta chain turned up once. These data originate in a study of blood T cell repertoires in COVID-19. The CDR3 length is 18 residues. Losses at the gene ends were 5 bases for V and 2 bases for J; bases not matched to a gene: 10. Per germline, CDR1 SEHNR and CDR2 FQNEAQ (reference sequence). As handled by the study authors: For nucleated cells, counts were estimated from reference gene primer amplification. Here immunoSEQ multiplex PCR was the method, and the copy in TCRdb shows in-frame clones only, minus some. Clone size and the V and J calls come from that table; the DNA yielded D and trimming. The sample records roughly 200,000 clones, approximately 78% being singletons.

V usage is TRBV7-9 and J usage is TRBJ1-3, with TRBD1 matching over 12 bases. The sequenced sample consisted of peripheral blood. The receptor's source is a woman at least 80 years old with active or convalescent COVID-19. CDR3 sequence reads: CASSPGTGGAQAGNTIYF. The CDR3 DNA reads as TGTGCCAGCAGCCCCGGGACAGGGGGCGCTCAGGCTGGAAACACCATATATTTT.